These 3 T cell receptor beta chains were all obtained from the same sample, sequenced in a study of molecular identifiers for immune sequencing clone quantification. Each CDR3 protein gets one entry after TCRdb re-called the PCR reads with MiXCR. The sample lists some 650,000 distinct CDR3 sequences; just under 20% were seen once. Sequencing used naive CD8+ T cells from blood, with Jurkat cell RNA spiked in. Specified subset: FACS-sorted CD8+CD4-CCR7+CD45RA+ naive T cells. The receptors were gathered from a human donor in good health. Some libraries in this study had Jurkat cell RNA spiked in.

With respect to this clonotype: Given a much more abundant clone one base away, this may be a read error. The V call is TRBV11-2, the J call TRBJ2-1; no definite D call. The CDR3 consists of 14 residues. Germline loops: CDR1 SGHAT, CDR2 FQNNGV. CDR3 DNA sequence: TGTGCCAGCAGCGTCGCACATTCCTACGATGAGCAGTTCTTC. Encoded protein: CASSVAHSYDEQFF.

The sample holds a few counts of this clonotype. V and J are TRBV6-5 and TRBJ2-7; D gene unclear. CDR1 is MNHEY, CDR2 SVGAGI, per germline. V lost 0 bases and J 4 bases, leaving 10 bases between the germline ends. The CDR3 length is 14 residues. The DNA for the CDR3 is TGTGCCAGCAGTTACTCGTCAATTGAGTACGAGCAGTACTTC. This translates into CASSYSSIEYEQYF.

Points on this clonotype: Given a much more abundant clone one base away, this may be a read error. The chain recombines TRBV25-1 with TRBJ2-7, with 9 bases lining up with TRBD1. Trimming at V came to 4 bases and at J to 2 bases, leaving 6 bases not matched to a gene. The CDR3 is 15 residues long. Germline loops: CDR1 MGHDK, CDR2 SYGVNS. Here the CDR3 DNA reads TGTGCCAGCAGTGCAGACAGGGGGGGCCCCTACGAGCAGTACTTC. This translates into CASSADRGGPYEQYF.